This TCR beta chain originates from a study of memory CD4+ T cells and cytomegalovirus serostatus. Study-wide results and caveats: About 40% of the roughly 160 known CMV-associated TCRbeta sequences appeared in CD4+ memory.

A note on this clone: Antigen specificity is unknown.

V shed 0 bases, J shed 2 bases, and the junction held 4 bases outside the gene matches. This CDR3 contains 16 residues. From germline, CDR1 is LGHNA and CDR2 YSLEER. The sort gate was single viable CD3+CD4+CD8-CD45RO+ cells for memory CD4+ T cells. Serum IgG to CMV pp150, pp28, p38 and p52 defined serostatus. In the source study's methods: After removing out-of-frame reads, 2,204,828 distinct TCRbeta sequences remained. Profiling relied on immunoSEQ multiplex PCR, and the TCRdb table lists in-frame clones only, not all of them. D and trimming come from the DNA, and the V and J calls and clone size come from that table. The sample carries around 32,000 clones, around four fifths recorded once.

Sample: memory CD4+ T cells from blood. This receptor was identified in an adult in good health and CMV-seronegative. Some clones in this sample may be carry-over from other donors' samples. The chain uses TRBV4-3 and TRBJ2-5, with 9 bases identical to TRBD2. The CDR3 DNA reads as TGCGCCAGCAGCCAAGAGGTTAGCGGGGGACAAGAGACCCAGTACTTC. This encodes CASSQEVSGGQETQYF.